This entry features one TCR beta chain sequence. This CDR3 is built from 13 residues. Trimming removed 1 base at V and 5 bases at J, with 8 bases between. Per germline, CDR1 KGHSH and CDR2 LQKENI. Profiled with immunoSEQ multiplex PCR; TCRdb holds only in-frame clones, not every one. The table lists about 160,000 clones, approximately 94% of them singletons. This sample was included in a study of control samples from healthy donors and cancer patients. The TCR originated in a woman between 40 and 50 years old in good health. V is TRBV18 and J is TRBJ2-5, with unresolved D. Sequences were obtained from blood. The CDR3, as DNA: TGTGCCAGCTCACCACACCGTCAGGAGACCCAGTACTTC. Its protein product is CASSPHRQETQYF.